The present T cell receptor beta chain was sequenced within a study of blood T cell repertoires in COVID-19. Study details: From the United States, Italy and Spain came samples of acute and convalescent COVID-19. PBMCs, B-cell-depleted T cells, or T cells were the source of the cDNA or gDNA that made up the material.

Per germline, CDR1 SGHRS and CDR2 YFSETQ. CDR3 size: 16 residues. Trimming at V came to 3 bases and at J to 5 bases, leaving 7 bases not matched to a gene. Original methodology: Using reference gene primer amplification, nucleated cell counts were estimated. Clones were sequenced by immunoSEQ multiplex PCR, and TCRdb holds only the in-frame ones, with some missing. Clonal size and the V and J genes are those of that table, whereas D and trimming came from the DNA. The sample has about 130,000 clones, about 89% seen once. The sequence was collected from a woman in her 70s with COVID-19, enrolled during active disease. Sequenced input: peripheral blood. The rearrangement uses TRBV5-1 and TRBJ2-5; TRBD2 agrees at 13 bases. CDR3 coding DNA: TGCGCCAGCAGCTACCTGACGACTAGCGGGGGGGAGACCCAGTACTTC. Its protein product is CASSYLTTSGGETQYF.